This T cell receptor (beta chain) is from a study of shared clonotypes between healthy human individuals. Germline V CDR1 and CDR2: SEHNR, FQNEAQ (reference sequence). The CDR3 consists of 15 residues. The ends lost 1 base at V and 8 bases at J; junction bases unmatched: 6. Sequencing used immunoSEQ multiplex PCR; TCRdb keeps in-frame clones, though not all of them. Of roughly 2,000,000 clones in the sample, roughly 93% were seen once. Terminally differentiated effector memory CD45RA+ cells were left out of the naive CD8 fraction, which was CD45RO-negative and positively selected for CCR7. The receptor was isolated from a man aged 18 to 29 in good health. Some clones in this sample may be carry-over from other donors' samples. Sequencing was performed on naive CD8+ T cells from PBMCs. This rearrangement joins TRBV7-9 to TRBJ2-1, with TRBD2 identical over 9 bases. The CDR3 reads CASSLGSGSLYEQFF. The CDR3 DNA reads TGTGCCAGCAGCTTAGGTAGCGGGAGCCTCTATGAGCAGTTCTTC.